The rows below give T cell receptor beta chains drawn from one sample of a study of a mutant IDH1 vaccine in newly diagnosed glioma. Repertoires were generated with immunoSEQ multiplex PCR, while TCRdb's copy carries only in-frame clones and drops some. The top ten hold roughly 7% of the sample, which has approximately 88,000 clones, around 80% seen once. The specimen was PBMCs, collected from a glioma patient treated with radiotherapy, temozolomide or both. The receptors stem from a man aged 40-49 years with glioma. Each CDR3 is given without its conserved first and last residue. D genes are given only for firm matches. Not every row has a clone size; where given, it reads once, few, many or a size class.

clone_size: .
j_call: TRBJ1-1
v_call: TRBV6-5
d_call: .
cdr3_aa: ASSSHRLAS

clone_size: .
j_call: TRBJ1-4
v_call: TRBV5-5
d_call: .
cdr3_aa: ASSLTGNHNEKLF

clone_size: .
j_call: TRBJ1-2
v_call: TRBV6-5
d_call: .
cdr3_aa: ASSPDSNYGYT

clone_size: .
j_call: TRBJ2-7
v_call: TRBV19
d_call: TRBD2
cdr3_aa: ASTLGSGGAYEQY

clone_size: .
j_call: TRBJ2-1
v_call: TRBV27
d_call: .
cdr3_aa: ASSFRGGPNEQF

clone_size: .
j_call: TRBJ1-1
v_call: TRBV6-5
d_call: .
cdr3_aa: ASSYDTEAF

clone_size: .
j_call: TRBJ2-5
v_call: TRBV5-4
d_call: TRBD1
cdr3_aa: ASTRTGSRWETQY

clone_size: .
j_call: TRBJ2-1
v_call: TRBV28
d_call: TRBD2
cdr3_aa: ASSLIGLAGAVGNEQF

clone_size: .
j_call: TRBJ2-4
v_call: TRBV5-6
d_call: TRBD1
cdr3_aa: ASSRTGIQNIQY

clone_size: .
j_call: TRBJ1-4
v_call: TRBV7-6
d_call: .
cdr3_aa: ASSLRDGGGKLF

clone_size: .
j_call: TRBJ2-1
v_call: TRBV18
d_call: TRBD2
cdr3_aa: ASSFTGTSSFNSGF

clone_size: .
j_call: TRBJ2-7
v_call: TRBV28
d_call: .
cdr3_aa: ASSPAAAPTYEQY

clone_size: .
j_call: TRBJ2-1
v_call: TRBV11-2
d_call: TRBD2
cdr3_aa: ASSTRLAGVDEQF

clone_size: .
j_call: TRBJ1-1
v_call: TRBV6-4
d_call: TRBD1
cdr3_aa: APQGTGGIPTEAF

clone_size: .
j_call: TRBJ1-5
v_call: TRBV27
d_call: .
cdr3_aa: ASSLEGFVQPQH

clone_size: few
j_call: TRBJ1-1
v_call: TRBV19
d_call: .
cdr3_aa: ACKTKREAF

clone_size: .
j_call: TRBJ1-1
v_call: TRBV30
d_call: .
cdr3_aa: AWKAQANTEAF

clone_size: .
j_call: TRBJ2-3
v_call: TRBV18
d_call: .
cdr3_aa: ASSPPGGTDTQY

clone_size: .
j_call: TRBJ1-4
v_call: TRBV21-1
d_call: .
cdr3_aa: ASSNEGPLEDEKLF

clone_size: .
j_call: TRBJ2-7
v_call: TRBV5-1
d_call: TRBD2
cdr3_aa: ASSDRLAGGLYEQY

clone_size: .
j_call: TRBJ2-1
v_call: TRBV10-3
d_call: TRBD2
cdr3_aa: AISAGASGRGEQF

clone_size: .
j_call: TRBJ2-7
v_call: TRBV27
d_call: .
cdr3_aa: ASSLGWNEQY

clone_size: .
j_call: TRBJ2-1
v_call: TRBV27
d_call: TRBD1
cdr3_aa: ASSLRGTGFNEQF

clone_size: once
j_call: TRBJ2-7
v_call: TRBV19
d_call: TRBD1
cdr3_aa: ASSPGQGTYEQY

clone_size: .
j_call: TRBJ2-5
v_call: TRBV7-9
d_call: .
cdr3_aa: ASSADHQETQY

clone_size: .
j_call: .
v_call: TRBV29-1
d_call: .
cdr3_aa: SVGVSYEQY

clone_size: .
j_call: TRBJ2-7
v_call: TRBV30
d_call: .
cdr3_aa: AWSATGLEQY

clone_size: .
j_call: TRBJ1-3
v_call: TRBV30
d_call: .
cdr3_aa: AWTLVGNTIY

clone_size: .
j_call: TRBJ2-2
v_call: TRBV6-5
d_call: TRBD2
cdr3_aa: ASSYSNSAGVF

clone_size: medium-sized
j_call: TRBJ1-5
v_call: TRBV7-2
d_call: .
cdr3_aa: ASSPRISGGNQPQH

clone_size: .
j_call: TRBJ1-5
v_call: TRBV10-3
d_call: .
cdr3_aa: AINDARGEKPQH

clone_size: few
j_call: TRBJ2-3
v_call: TRBV6-5
d_call: TRBD1
cdr3_aa: ATGQGTDTQY

clone_size: many
j_call: TRBJ2-7
v_call: TRBV23-1
d_call: .
cdr3_aa: ASTPNSYEQY

clone_size: .
j_call: TRBJ2-7
v_call: TRBV28
d_call: TRBD1
cdr3_aa: ASCNRGRGYEQY

clone_size: once
j_call: TRBJ2-3
v_call: TRBV7-9
d_call: .
cdr3_aa: ASGFSGDTQY

clone_size: .
j_call: TRBJ2-1
v_call: TRBV7-2
d_call: TRBD2
cdr3_aa: ASSPAPGTSGRHEQF

clone_size: .
j_call: TRBJ2-3
v_call: TRBV4-3
d_call: TRBD1
cdr3_aa: ASSQTTGETQY

clone_size: .
j_call: TRBJ1-5
v_call: TRBV7-8
d_call: .
cdr3_aa: ASSLTGQPQH

clone_size: .
j_call: TRBJ1-5
v_call: TRBV7-2
d_call: .
cdr3_aa: ASSSFSSREGQPQH

clone_size: .
j_call: TRBJ1-5
v_call: TRBV28
d_call: .
cdr3_aa: ASSLLGNQPQH

clone_size: .
j_call: TRBJ2-3
v_call: TRBV4-1
d_call: TRBD2
cdr3_aa: ASLEGSGADTQY

clone_size: few
j_call: TRBJ2-5
v_call: TRBV6-4
d_call: TRBD2
cdr3_aa: ASSTGLQETQY